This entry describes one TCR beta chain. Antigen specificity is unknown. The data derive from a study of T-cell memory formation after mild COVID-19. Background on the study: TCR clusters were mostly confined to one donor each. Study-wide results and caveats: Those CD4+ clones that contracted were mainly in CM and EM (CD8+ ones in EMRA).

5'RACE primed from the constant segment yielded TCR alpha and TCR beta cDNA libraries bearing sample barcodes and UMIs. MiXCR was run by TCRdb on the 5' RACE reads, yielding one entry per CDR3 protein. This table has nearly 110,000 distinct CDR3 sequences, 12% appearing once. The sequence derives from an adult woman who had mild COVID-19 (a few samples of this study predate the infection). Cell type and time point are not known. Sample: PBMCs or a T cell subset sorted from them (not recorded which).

The CDR3 spells CASGLVWVAGETSYNEQFF. Here the CDR3 DNA reads TGTGCTAGTGGTTTGGTATGGGTGGCAGGGGAAACCTCCTACAATGAGCAGTTCTTC. The rearrangement joins TRBV12-5 to TRBJ2-1, with D possibly TRBD1 on 6 matching bases. The CDR3 length is 19 residues. Looked up from germline, CDR1 is LGHNT and CDR2 is FRNRAP. The V end was cut by 0 bases, the J end by 0 bases, with 18 bases between.